This record covers a single TCR beta chain. It lacks a known antigen. Qualities for individual bases were not recorded, and no much larger clone is one base off. This record comes from a study of blood T cell repertoires in COVID-19 (dated by TCRdb to the early 2020s). Study-wide context: Samples from collaborators originated in the United States, Italy and Spain and spanned both the acute and convalescent phases of COVID-19. The repertoires were released in a freely available public database intended as a resource for research on the immune response to SARS-CoV-2. Samples were obtained from the ongoing ImmuneRACE study (first 160 participants) and from over 1,000 subjects provided by 6 global collaborators. The prospective study material was composed of cDNA or gDNA derived from T cells, B-cell-depleted T cells, or PBMCs. Deeply sampled blood TCRbeta repertoires from subjects exposed to, actively infected with, or recovered from COVID-19 were included in the dataset. The sample metadata nearly always contained a de-identified subject ID, COVID-19 status, age in years and sex. HLA class I and class II types, where available, came from metadata supplied by the sample provider rather than from assay-based typing.

Looking up the germline V gene (reference sequence) yields CDR1 LNHDA and CDR2 SQIVND. Trimming takes 0 bases off V and 7 bases off J; junction bases not matched to a gene: 10. Inclusive of the bounding cysteine and phenylalanine, the CDR3 is 17 residues long. Only the CDR3 part of the read is kept: 51 bases, read in frame from the first base. Whole blood was collected in K2EDTA tubes by collaborating institutions according to the institutions' own protocols. Collaborator samples were shipped for TCRbeta analysis as frozen whole blood, isolated PBMCs, or DNA extracted from either sample type. Broader findings and caveats from the paper: The quantity of clinical and demographic metadata differed by source and by participant and was supplied without curation.

The immunoSEQ Assay, a bias-controlled multiplex PCR, was used to amplify TCRbeta CDR3 regions from genomic DNA. Per the authors' processing: Nucleated cell counts per sample were estimated from amplification of reference gene primers within the assay. To quantify the absolute abundance of each unique TCRbeta CDR3 rearrangement, sequence reads were collapsed and filtered. For each sample, productive Simpson clonality was calculated by taking the square root of Simpson's diversity index across productive rearrangements. What TCRdb holds here is the immuneACCESS table cut down to in-frame rearrangements. Part of the clones is not present; checked against another copy, under half of the missing clones reflect an unresolved V gene, and the others are unexplained. That table gives V, J and clone size, and the DNA gave D and trimming. The sample has 140,000 to 150,000 clones on record, roughly nine tenths of them singletons. Around 1.5% of the sample goes to the ten largest clones.

The sample consisted of peripheral blood. The source of this sequence is a human donor in a cohort sampled during active COVID-19. The chain is made from TRBV19 and TRBJ2-1; TRBD2 matches 9 bases in the middle. In nucleotide form, the sequence is TGTGCCAGTAGTATAGATCCCCCAGCGGGGGGCACAAATGAGCAGTTCTTC. Its protein reads: CASSIDPPAGGTNEQFF.